Detailed here is one TCR beta chain. The V gene's germline CDR1 is LNHDA and CDR2 SQIVND (reference sequence). The CDR3 contains 16 residues. V was clipped by 5 bases and J by 0 bases, with 13 bases between them. Method: immunoSEQ multiplex PCR; TCRdb's copy keeps in-frame clones and lacks some. The sample includes roughly 200,000 clones, about 83% of them seen just once. The sample originates from a study of blood T cell repertoires in COVID-19. About the research overall: T cells, B-cell-depleted T cells, or PBMCs provided the cDNA or gDNA that served as material.

The chain combines TRBV19 with TRBJ2-2; D may be TRBD2 (5 bases). The receptor was isolated from a person aged 70 to 80 with COVID-19, enrolled during active disease. Sequences were obtained from peripheral blood. CDR3 protein: CASSHLTGSNTGELFF. The CDR3 DNA sequence: TGTGCCAGTAGTCACCTTACGGGGTCGAACACCGGGGAGCTGTTTTTT.